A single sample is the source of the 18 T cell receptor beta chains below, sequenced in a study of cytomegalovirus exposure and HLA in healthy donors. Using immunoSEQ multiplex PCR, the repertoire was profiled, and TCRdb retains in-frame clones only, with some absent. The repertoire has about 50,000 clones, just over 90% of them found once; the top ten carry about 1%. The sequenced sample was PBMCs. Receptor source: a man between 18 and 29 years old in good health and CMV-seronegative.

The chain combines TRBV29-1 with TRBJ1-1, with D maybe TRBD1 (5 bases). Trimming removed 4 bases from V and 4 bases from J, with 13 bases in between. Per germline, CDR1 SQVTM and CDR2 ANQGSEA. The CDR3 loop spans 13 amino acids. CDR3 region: CSVGGGAGTEAFF. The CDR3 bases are TGCAGCGTTGGGGGAGGGGCGGGCACTGAAGCTTTCTTT.

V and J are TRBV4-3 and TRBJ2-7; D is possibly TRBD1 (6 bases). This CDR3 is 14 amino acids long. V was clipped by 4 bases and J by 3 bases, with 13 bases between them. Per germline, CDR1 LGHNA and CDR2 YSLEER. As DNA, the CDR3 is TGCGCCAGCAGCCCGCGACAGGTGGGCTACGAGCAGTACTTC. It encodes CASSPRQVGYEQYF.

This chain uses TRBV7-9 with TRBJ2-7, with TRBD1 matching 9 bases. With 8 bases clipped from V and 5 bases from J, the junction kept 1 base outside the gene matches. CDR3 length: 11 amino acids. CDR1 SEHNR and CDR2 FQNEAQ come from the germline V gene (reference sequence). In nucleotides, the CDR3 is TGTGCCAGCGGGACAGGGAACGAGCAGTACTTC. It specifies CASGTGNEQYF. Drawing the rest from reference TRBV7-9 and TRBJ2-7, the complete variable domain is DTGVSQNPRHKITKRGQNVTFRCDPISEHNRLYWYRQTLGQGPEFLTYFQNEAQLEKSRLLSDRFSAERPKGSFSTLEIQRTEQGDSAMYLCASGTGNEQYFGPGTRLTVT.

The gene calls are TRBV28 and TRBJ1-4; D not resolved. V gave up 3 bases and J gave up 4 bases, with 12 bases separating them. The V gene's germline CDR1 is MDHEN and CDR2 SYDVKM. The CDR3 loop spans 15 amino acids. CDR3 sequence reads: CASSFGGVGNEKLFF. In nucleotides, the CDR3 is TGTGCCAGCAGTTTCGGCGGGGTGGGTAATGAAAAACTGTTTTTT.

CDR3 sequence: CASSPGQGISEQYF. The CDR3 DNA follows: TGTGCCAGCAGCCCGGGACAGGGGATCTCCGAGCAGTACTTC. The rearrangement uses TRBV6-4 and TRBJ2-7; TRBD1 aligns across 10 bases. With V trimmed by 6 bases and J by 6 bases, 8 bases remained unmatched. This CDR3 region has 14 residues. Per the germline V gene, CDR1 is MRHNA and CDR2 is SNTAGT.

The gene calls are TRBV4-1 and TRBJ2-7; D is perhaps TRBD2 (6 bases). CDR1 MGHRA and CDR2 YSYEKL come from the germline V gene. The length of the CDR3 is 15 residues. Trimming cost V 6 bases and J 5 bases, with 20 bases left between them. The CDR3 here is CASRYRGGFSDEQYF. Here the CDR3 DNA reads TGCGCCAGCAGATACAGAGGAGGGTTTAGCGACGAGCAGTACTTC.

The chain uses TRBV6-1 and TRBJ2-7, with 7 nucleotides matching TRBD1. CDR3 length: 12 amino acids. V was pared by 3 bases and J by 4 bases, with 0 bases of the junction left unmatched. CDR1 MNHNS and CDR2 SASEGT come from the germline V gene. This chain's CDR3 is CASSEGQYEQYF. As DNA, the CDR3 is TGTGCCAGCAGTGAGGGACAGTACGAGCAGTACTTC.

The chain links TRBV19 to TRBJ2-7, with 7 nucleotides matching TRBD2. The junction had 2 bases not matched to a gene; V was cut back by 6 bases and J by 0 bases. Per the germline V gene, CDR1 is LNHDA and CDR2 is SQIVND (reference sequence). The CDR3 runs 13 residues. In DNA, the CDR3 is TGTGCCAGTAGCTGGGACTACTCCTACGAGCAGTACTTC. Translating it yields CASSWDYSYEQYF.

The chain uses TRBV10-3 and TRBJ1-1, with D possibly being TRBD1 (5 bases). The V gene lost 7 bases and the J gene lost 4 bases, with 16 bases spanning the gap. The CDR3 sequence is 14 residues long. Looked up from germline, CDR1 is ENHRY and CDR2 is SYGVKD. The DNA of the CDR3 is TGTGCCATCAACAATTATGGGGGGGGCACTGAAGCTTTCTTT. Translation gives CAINNYGGGTEAFF.

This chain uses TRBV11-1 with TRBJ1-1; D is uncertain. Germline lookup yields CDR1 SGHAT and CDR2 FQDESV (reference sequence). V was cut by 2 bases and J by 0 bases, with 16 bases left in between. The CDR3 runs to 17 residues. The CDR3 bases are TGTGCCAGCAGCTTAAACGGTCCAGGAACCATGAACACTGAAGCTTTCTTT. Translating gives CASSLNGPGTMNTEAFF.

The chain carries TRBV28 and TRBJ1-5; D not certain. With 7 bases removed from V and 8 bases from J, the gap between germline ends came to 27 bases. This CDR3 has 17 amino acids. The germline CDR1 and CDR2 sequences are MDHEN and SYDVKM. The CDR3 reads CASTLPSMGGSHEPQHF. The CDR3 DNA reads TGTGCCAGCACCCTGCCGAGTATGGGTGGGAGTCATGAGCCCCAGCATTTT.

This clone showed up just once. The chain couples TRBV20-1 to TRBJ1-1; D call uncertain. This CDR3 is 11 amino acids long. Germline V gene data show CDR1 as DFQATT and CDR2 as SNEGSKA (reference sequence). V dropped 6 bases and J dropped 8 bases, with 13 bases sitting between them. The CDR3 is CSARGPVEAFF. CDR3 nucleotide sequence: TGCAGTGCCCGTGGGCCAGTCGAAGCTTTCTTT.

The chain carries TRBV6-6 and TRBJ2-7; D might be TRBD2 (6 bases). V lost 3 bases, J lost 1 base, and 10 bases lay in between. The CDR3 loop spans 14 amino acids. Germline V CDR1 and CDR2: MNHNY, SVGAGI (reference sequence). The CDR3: CASSYSGGSYEQYF. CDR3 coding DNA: TGTGCCAGCAGTTATAGTGGGGGGTCCTACGAGCAGTACTTC.

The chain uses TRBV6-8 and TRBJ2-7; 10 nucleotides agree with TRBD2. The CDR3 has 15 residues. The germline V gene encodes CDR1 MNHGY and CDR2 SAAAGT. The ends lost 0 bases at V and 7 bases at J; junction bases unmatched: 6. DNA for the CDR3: TGTGCCAGCAGTTACTCGCTAGCGGGGGCAGAGGAGCAGTACTTC. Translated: CASSYSLAGAEEQYF.

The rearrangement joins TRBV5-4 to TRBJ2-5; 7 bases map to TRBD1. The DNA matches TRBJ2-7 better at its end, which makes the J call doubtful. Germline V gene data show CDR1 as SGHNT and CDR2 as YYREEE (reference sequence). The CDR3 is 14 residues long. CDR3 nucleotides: TGTGCCAGCAGCAAGAGACAGGGTACGGACGAGCAGTACTTC. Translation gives CASSKRQGTDEQYF.

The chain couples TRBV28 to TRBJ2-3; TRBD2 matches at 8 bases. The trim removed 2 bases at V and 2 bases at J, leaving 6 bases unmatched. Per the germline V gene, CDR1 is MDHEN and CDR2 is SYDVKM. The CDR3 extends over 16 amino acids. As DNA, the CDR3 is TGTGCCAGCAGTTTAGTAGTTAGCGGGAACACAGATACGCAGTATTTT. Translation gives CASSLVVSGNTDTQYF.

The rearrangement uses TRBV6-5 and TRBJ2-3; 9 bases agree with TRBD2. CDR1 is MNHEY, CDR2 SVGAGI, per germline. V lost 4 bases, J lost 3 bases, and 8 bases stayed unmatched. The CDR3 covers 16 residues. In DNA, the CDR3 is TGTGCCAGCAGTTCCCGAAGTAGCGGGGGTACAGATACGCAGTATTTT. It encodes CASSSRSSGGTDTQYF.

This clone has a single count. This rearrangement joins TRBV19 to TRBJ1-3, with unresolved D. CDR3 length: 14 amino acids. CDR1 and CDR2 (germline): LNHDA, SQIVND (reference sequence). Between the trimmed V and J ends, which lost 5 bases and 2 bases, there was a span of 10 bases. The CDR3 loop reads CASSLRSPGNTIYF. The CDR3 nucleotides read TGTGCCAGTAGTCTCCGGTCCCCTGGAAACACCATATATTTT.